This TCR beta chain was sequenced for a study of T cells in Graves' hyperthyroidism and ophthalmopathy. This clonotype was recorded at least ten times. Its antigen is unidentified. Absence of ophthalmopathy progression within 18 months defined stable Graves' hyperthyroidism. RNA transcripts provided the source from which TCR beta CDR3 regions were amplified. A first-round RT-PCR of the TCR CDR3 used the HTBI primer set. MiXCR, applied by TCRdb to the multiplex PCR reads, yields one record per CDR3 protein. The table has 190,000 or so distinct CDR3 sequences, approximately 20% seen once. Study results and caveats: Also found in blood were most expanded thyroid clonotypes above 0.001.

Losses at the gene ends were 0 bases for V and 2 bases for J; bases not matched to a gene: 10. Germline assignment: CDR1 DFQATT and CDR2 SNEGSKA (reference sequence). The CDR3 loop spans 17 amino acids. The sequence derives from a man aged 35-49 years with Graves' hyperthyroidism. Sequencing was carried out using blood. The V call is TRBV20-1, the J call TRBJ2-3; 8 nucleotides align to TRBD1. Written as DNA, the CDR3 is TGCAGTGCTAGAGATGCTCCAGGGGGCCTAGACACAGATACGCAGTATTTT. Translation: CSARDAPGGLDTDTQYF.